The rows below give T cell receptor beta chains drawn from one sample of a study of T cell changes during pregnancy in multiple sclerosis. Data came from immunoSEQ multiplex PCR; TCRdb stores just in-frame clones and leaves some out. The sample holds tens of thousands of clones, roughly 90% seen once. Sequenced material: peripheral blood, taken in the first trimester of pregnancy. The receptors shown here come from a female donor with multiple sclerosis, enrolled in a pregnancy study. CDR3s include the opening cysteine and the closing phenylalanine or tryptophan. Each record gives: V gene, clone size, D gene, J gene, CDR3 length, CDR3 protein, CDR3 DNA. A D gene is named only where the DNA matches it firmly. Expanded clones are given a class, and other clones once, few, many or no size at all.

TRBV5-4,NA,NA,TRBJ2-2,15,CASSLVGTNTGELFF,TGTGCCAGCAGCTTGGTCGGGACGAACACCGGGGAGCTGTTTTTT
TRBV28,few,NA,TRBJ1-1,13,CASSWTGNTEAFF,TGTGCCAGCAGTTGGACTGGGAACACTGAAGCTTTCTTT
TRBV18,NA,TRBD2,TRBJ2-3,16,CASSLTFAGGTDTQYF,TGTGCCAGCTCACTCACATTCGCGGGAGGGACAGATACGCAGTATTTT
TRBV5-6,NA,TRBD1,TRBJ2-5,16,CASSPPPGQPEETQYF,TGTGCCAGCAGCCCACCCCCGGGACAGCCAGAAGAGACCCAGTACTTC
TRBV7-9,NA,TRBD1,TRBJ1-2,14,CASSRAQGAGGYTF,TGTGCCAGCAGCCGAGCTCAGGGGGCGGGCGGCTACACCTTC
TRBV7-3,NA,NA,TRBJ2-2,15,CASSAGSQNTGELFF,TGTGCCAGCAGTGCAGGGTCCCAGAACACCGGGGAGCTGTTTTTT
TRBV11-2,NA,NA,TRBJ2-2,14,CASSLASSTGELFF,TGTGCCAGCAGCTTAGCCTCGAGCACCGGGGAGCTGTTTTTT
TRBV30,NA,NA,TRBJ2-1,14,CAWSSGKSYNEQFF,TGTGCCTGGAGTTCAGGGAAGTCCTACAATGAGCAGTTCTTC
TRBV2,NA,TRBD2,TRBJ2-1,15,CASMERGSSYNEQFF,TGTGCCAGCATGGAACGCGGGAGCTCCTACAATGAGCAGTTCTTC
TRBV12-5,NA,NA,TRBJ1-1,14,CASGHSPDSSEAFF,TGTGCTAGTGGTCACTCGCCGGACAGCAGTGAAGCTTTCTTT
TRBV5-8,once,TRBD2,TRBJ2-7,15,CASSFPAGVAYEQYF,TGTGCCAGCAGCTTTCCGGCGGGAGTGGCGTACGAGCAGTACTTC
TRBV7-2,NA,NA,TRBJ2-1,15,CASSNLPTSYNEQFF,TGTGCCAGCAGCAACCTCCCGACATCTTACAATGAGCAGTTCTTC
TRBV5-1,NA,NA,TRBJ2-7,14,CASSPSGLVYEQYF,TGCGCCAGCAGCCCCTCGGGACTTGTCTACGAGCAGTACTTC
TRBV5-4,NA,NA,TRBJ1-1,13,CASSLAGVDEAFF,TGTGCCAGCAGCTTGGCAGGGGTTGATGAAGCTTTCTTT
TRBV27,NA,NA,TRBJ2-3,16,CASSSPSAGRTDTQYF,TGTGCCAGCAGTTCCCCCTCGGCGGGACGCACAGATACGCAGTATTTT
TRBV13,NA,TRBD1,TRBJ1-4,15,CASSSPGQGNEKLFF,TGTGCCAGCAGCTCCCCGGGACAGGGAAATGAAAAACTGTTTTTT
TRBV4-1,NA,TRBD2,TRBJ2-7,16,CASSHSQAGGENEQYF,TGCGCCAGCAGCCACTCCCAAGCGGGAGGGGAAAACGAGCAGTACTTC
TRBV5-6,NA,NA,TRBJ1-5,14,CASSLGDGRGPQHF,TGTGCCAGCAGCTTGGGGGACGGGCGGGGGCCCCAGCATTTT
TRBV29-1,NA,NA,TRBJ1-3,11,CSVGAGDTIYF,TGCAGCGTTGGGGCAGGCGACACCATATATTTT
TRBV6-6,once,NA,TRBJ2-1,14,CASRPSTVANEQFF,TGTGCCAGCAGGCCCTCGACAGTAGCCAATGAGCAGTTCTTC
TRBV19,NA,TRBD1,TRBJ1-1,14,CASSRDRGETEAFF,TGTGCCAGTAGTCGTGACAGGGGAGAAACTGAAGCTTTCTTT
TRBV7-6,NA,NA,TRBJ2-3,15,CASSLDQVNTDTQYF,TGTGCCAGCAGCTTAGACCAGGTCAACACAGATACGCAGTATTTT
TRBV15,NA,TRBD2,TRBJ2-1,15,CATSREVAGANEQFF,TGTGCCACCAGCAGAGAGGTAGCGGGGGCCAATGAGCAGTTCTTC
TRBV29-1,NA,NA,TRBJ1-1,14,CSVPGFRWNTEAFF,TGCAGCGTCCCAGGCTTTAGATGGAACACTGAAGCTTTCTTT
TRBV13,NA,NA,TRBJ1-2,15,CASSTDSSWDYGYTF,TGTGCCAGCAGCACGGACAGCTCTTGGGACTATGGCTACACCTTC
TRBV27,NA,NA,TRBJ2-7,15,CASSDSWQGAYEQYF,TGTGCCAGCAGTGATTCGTGGCAGGGTGCCTACGAGCAGTACTTC
TRBV7-2,few,NA,TRBJ1-2,15,CASSLGGTQNYGYTF,TGTGCCAGCAGCTTGGGGGGGACCCAGAACTATGGCTACACCTTC
TRBV29-1,NA,TRBD2,TRBJ2-1,15,CSVEGTSGPYNEQFF,TGCAGCGTGGAAGGGACTAGCGGACCCTACAATGAGCAGTTCTTC
TRBV19,NA,TRBD2,TRBJ2-1,16,CASKGVAGSSYNEQFF,TGTGCCAGTAAAGGTGTAGCGGGCAGCTCCTACAATGAGCAGTTCTTC
TRBV9,once,TRBD1,TRBJ1-2,16,CASSGPPTGVPYGYTF,TGTGCCAGCAGCGGCCCCCCGACAGGGGTACCCTATGGCTACACCTTC
TRBV30,NA,NA,TRBJ2-1,14,CARTDGSSYNEQFF,TGTGCCAGGACGGACGGGAGCTCCTACAATGAGCAGTTCTTC
TRBV19,NA,TRBD1,TRBJ1-3,17,CASSIGTGLGSGNTIYF,TGTGCCAGTAGTATAGGGACAGGCTTGGGTTCTGGAAACACCATATATTTT
TRBV4-1,NA,TRBD2,TRBJ2-2,17,CASSQALAGANTGELFF,TGCGCCAGCAGCCAGGCGTTGGCGGGAGCGAACACCGGGGAGCTGTTTTTT
TRBV7-2,NA,NA,TRBJ1-2,14,CASSLVHRDYGYTF,TGTGCCAGCAGCTTAGTCCACAGGGACTATGGCTACACCTTC
TRBV10-1,NA,NA,TRBJ2-1,15,CASRRSRVRGNEQFF,TGCGCCAGCCGAAGGTCTAGAGTTCGGGGCAATGAGCAGTTCTTC